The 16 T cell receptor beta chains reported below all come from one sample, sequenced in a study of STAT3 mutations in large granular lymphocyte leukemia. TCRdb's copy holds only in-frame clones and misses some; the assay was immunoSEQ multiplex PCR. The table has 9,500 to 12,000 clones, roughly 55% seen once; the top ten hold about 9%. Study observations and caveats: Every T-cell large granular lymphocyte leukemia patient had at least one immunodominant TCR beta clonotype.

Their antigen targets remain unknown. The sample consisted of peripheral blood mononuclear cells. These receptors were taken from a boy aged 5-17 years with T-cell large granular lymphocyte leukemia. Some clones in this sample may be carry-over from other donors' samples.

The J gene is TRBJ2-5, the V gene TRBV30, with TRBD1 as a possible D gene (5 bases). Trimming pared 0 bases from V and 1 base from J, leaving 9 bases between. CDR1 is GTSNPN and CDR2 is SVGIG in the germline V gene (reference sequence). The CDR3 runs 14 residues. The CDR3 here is CAWSVLQVQETQYF. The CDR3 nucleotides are TGTGCCTGGAGTGTACTACAGGTCCAAGAGACCCAGTACTTC.

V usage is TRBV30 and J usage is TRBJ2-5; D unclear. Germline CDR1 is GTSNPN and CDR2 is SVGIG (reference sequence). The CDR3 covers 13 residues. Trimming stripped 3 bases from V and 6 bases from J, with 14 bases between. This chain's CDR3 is CAWSGPERQTQYF. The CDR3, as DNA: TGTGCCTGGAGCGGACCGGAGCGTCAGACCCAGTACTTC.

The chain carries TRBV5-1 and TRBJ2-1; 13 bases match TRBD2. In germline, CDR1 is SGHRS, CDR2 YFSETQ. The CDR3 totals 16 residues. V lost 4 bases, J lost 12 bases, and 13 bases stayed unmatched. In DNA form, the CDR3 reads TGCGCCAGCAGCCCATTACTAGCGGGAGGGGGAGGATCGCAGTTCTTC. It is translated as CASSPLLAGGGGSQFF.

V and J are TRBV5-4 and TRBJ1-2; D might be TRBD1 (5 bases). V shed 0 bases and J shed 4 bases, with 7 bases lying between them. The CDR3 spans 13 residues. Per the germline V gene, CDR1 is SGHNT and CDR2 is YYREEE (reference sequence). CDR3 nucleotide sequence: TGTGCCAGCAGCTTGGACAGGCTCTATGGCTACACCTTC. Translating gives CASSLDRLYGYTF.

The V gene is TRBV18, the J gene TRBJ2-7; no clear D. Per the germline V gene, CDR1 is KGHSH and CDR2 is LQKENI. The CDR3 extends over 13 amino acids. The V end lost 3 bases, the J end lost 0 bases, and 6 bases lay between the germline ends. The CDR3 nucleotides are TGTGCCAGCTCACCGGCGGACTCCTACGAGCAGTACTTC. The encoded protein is CASSPADSYEQYF.

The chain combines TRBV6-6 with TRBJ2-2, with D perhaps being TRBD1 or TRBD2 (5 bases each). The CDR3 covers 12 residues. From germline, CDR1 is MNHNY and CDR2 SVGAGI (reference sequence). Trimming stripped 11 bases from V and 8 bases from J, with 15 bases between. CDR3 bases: TGTGCCTCCCGGGTTGAGGGGGGGGAGCTGTTTTTT. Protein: CASRVEGGELFF.

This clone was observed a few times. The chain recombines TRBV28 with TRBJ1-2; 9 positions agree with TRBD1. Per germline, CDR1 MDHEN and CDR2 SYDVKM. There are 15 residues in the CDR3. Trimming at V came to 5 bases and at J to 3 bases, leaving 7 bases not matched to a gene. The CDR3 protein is CASSPRDRGDYGYTF. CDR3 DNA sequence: TGTGCCAGCAGTCCTCGCGACAGGGGGGACTATGGCTACACCTTC.

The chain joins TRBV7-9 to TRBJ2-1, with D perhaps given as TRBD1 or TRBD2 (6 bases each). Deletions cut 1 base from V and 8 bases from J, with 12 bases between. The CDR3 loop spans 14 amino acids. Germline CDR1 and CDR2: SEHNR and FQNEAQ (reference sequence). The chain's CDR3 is CASSLVGGPYEQFF. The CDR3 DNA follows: TGTGCCAGCAGCTTAGTTGGGGGGCCATATGAGCAGTTCTTC.

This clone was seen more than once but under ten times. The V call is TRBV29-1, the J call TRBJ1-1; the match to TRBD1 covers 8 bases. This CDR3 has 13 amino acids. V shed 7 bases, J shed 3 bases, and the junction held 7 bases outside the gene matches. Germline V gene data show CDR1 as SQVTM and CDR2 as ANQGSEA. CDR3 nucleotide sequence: TGCAGCGCCACGCAGGACAGGGACACTGAAGCTTTCTTT. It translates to CSATQDRDTEAFF.

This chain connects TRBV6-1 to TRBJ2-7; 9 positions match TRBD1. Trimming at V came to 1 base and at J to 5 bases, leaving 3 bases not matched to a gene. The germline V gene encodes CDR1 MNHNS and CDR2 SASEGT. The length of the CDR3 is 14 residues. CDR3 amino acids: CASSEGTGADEQYF. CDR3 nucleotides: TGTGCCAGCAGTGAAGGGACAGGGGCTGACGAGCAGTACTTC.

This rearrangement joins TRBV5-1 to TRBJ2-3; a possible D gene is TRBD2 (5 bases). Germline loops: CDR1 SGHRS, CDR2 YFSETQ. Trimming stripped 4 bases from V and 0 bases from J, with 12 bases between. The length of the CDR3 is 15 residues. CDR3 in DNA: TGCGCCAGCAGCCCCGATGGGAGAAGCACAGATACGCAGTATTTT. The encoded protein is CASSPDGRSTDTQYF.

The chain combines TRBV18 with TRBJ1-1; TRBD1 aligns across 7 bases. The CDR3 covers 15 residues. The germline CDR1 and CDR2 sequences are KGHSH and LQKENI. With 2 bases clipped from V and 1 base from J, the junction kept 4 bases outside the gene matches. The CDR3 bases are TGTGCCAGCTCACCAACCGGGACAGCGAACACTGAAGCTTTCTTT. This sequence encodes CASSPTGTANTEAFF.

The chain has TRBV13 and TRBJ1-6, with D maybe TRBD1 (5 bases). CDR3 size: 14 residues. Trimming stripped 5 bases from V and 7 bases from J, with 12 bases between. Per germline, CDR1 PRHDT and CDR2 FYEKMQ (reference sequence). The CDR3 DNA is TGTGCCAGCAGCGCAGGGAGTTACAATTCACCCCTCCACTTT. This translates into CASSAGSYNSPLHF.

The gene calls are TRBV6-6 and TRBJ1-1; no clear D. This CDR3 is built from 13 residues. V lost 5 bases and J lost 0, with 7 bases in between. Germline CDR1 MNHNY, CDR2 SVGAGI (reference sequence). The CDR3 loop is CASSPGLNTEAFF. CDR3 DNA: TGTGCCAGCAGTCCAGGACTGAACACTGAAGCTTTCTTT.

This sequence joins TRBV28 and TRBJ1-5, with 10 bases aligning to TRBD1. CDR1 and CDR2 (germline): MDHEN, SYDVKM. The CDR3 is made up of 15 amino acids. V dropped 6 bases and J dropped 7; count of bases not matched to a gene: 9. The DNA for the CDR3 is TGTGCCAGCAGCCTTATGACAGGGGGCAGGCAGCCCCAGCATTTT. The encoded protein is CASSLMTGGRQPQHF.

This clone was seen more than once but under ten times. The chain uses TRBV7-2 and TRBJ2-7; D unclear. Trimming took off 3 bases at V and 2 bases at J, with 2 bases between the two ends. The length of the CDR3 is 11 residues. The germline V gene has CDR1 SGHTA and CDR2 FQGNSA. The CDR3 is CASSFPYEQYF. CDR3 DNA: TGTGCCAGCAGCTTTCCCTACGAGCAGTACTTC.